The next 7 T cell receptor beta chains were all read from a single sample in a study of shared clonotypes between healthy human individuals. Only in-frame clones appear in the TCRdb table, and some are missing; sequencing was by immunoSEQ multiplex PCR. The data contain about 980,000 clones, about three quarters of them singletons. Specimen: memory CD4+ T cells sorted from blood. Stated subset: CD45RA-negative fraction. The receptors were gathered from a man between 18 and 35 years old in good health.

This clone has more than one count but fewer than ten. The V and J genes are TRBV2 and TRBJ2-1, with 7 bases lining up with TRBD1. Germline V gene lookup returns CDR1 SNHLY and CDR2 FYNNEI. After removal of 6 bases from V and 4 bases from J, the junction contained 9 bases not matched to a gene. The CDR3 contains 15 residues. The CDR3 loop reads CASSDDYRGYNEQFF. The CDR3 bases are TGTGCCAGCAGCGACGACTACAGGGGTTACAATGAGCAGTTCTTC.

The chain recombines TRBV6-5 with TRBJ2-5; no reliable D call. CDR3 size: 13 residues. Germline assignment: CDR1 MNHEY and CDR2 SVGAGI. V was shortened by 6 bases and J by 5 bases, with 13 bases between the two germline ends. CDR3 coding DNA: TGTGCCAGCAGCTCCCAACCATTTGAGACCCAGTACTTC. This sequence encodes CASSSQPFETQYF.

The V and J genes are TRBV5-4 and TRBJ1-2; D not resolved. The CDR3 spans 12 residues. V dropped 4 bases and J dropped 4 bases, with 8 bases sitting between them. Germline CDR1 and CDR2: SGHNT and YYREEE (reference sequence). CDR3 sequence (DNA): TGTGCCAGCAGCGGGGATTTCTATGGCTACACCTTC. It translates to CASSGDFYGYTF.

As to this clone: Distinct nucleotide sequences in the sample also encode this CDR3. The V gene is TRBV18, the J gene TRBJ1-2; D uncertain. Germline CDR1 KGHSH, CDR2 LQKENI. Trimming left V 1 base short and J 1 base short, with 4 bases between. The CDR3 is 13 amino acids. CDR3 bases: TGTGCCAGCTCACCACGGGATAACTATGGCTACACCTTC. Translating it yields CASSPRDNYGYTF.

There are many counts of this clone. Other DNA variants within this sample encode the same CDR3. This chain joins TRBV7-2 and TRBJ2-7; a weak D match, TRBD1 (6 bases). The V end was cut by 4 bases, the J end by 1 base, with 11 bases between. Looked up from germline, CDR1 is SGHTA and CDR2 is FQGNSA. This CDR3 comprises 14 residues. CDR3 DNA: TGTGCCAGCAGCTCCAACAGGGCATCCTACGAGCAGTACTTC. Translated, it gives CASSSNRASYEQYF.

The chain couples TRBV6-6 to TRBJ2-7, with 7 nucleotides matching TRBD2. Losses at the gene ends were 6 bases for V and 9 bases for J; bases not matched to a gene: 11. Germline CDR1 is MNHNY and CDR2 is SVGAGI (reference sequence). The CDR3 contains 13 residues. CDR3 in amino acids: CASRTGTTSRQYF. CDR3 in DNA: TGTGCCAGCAGGACCGGGACTACCTCGAGGCAGTACTTC.

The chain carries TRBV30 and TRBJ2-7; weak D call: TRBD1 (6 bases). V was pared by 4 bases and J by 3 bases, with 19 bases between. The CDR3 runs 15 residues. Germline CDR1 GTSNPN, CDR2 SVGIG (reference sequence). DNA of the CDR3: TGTGCCTGGATGATCCCGGGACATCTCGGCTACGAGCAGTACTTC. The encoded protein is CAWMIPGHLGYEQYF.